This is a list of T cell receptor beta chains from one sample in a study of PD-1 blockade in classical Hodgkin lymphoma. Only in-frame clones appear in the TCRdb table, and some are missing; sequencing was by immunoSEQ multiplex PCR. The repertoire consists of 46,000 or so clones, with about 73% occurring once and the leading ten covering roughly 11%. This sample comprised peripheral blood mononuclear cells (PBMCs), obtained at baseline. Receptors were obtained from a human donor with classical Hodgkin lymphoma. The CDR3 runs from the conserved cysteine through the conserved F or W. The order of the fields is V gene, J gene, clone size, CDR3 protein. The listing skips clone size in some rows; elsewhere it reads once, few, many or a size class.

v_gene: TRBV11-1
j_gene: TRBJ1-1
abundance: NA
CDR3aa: CASSSPGTGLNTEAFF

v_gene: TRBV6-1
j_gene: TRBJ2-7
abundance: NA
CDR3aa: CATFTSGSSYEQYF

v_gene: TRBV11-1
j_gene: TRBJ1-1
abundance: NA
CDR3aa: CASSLEGVSEAFF

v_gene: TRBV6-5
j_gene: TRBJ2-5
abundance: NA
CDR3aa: CASSYVGDSQETQYF

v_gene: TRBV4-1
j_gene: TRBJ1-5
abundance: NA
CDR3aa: CASSQVGREIGQPQHF

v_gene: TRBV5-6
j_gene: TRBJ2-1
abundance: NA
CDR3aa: CASSSQRSGGGNEQFF

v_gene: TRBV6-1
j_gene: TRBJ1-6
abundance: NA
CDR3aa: CASSEWASPLHF

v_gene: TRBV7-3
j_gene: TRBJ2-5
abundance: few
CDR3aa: CASSRFTGLAETQYF

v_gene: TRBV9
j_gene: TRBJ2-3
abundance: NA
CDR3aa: CASSVGRITDTQYF

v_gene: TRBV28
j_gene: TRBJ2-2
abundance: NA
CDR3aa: CASKVTGTYDGGELFF

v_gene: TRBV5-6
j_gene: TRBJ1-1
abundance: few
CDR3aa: CASIETGQGRTEAFF

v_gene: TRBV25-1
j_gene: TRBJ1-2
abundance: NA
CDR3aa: CASSADRPNYGYTF

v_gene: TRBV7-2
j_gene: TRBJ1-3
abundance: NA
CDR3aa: CASSSIPGQGVGNTIYF

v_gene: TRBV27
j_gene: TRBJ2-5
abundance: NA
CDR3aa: CASSSGRLQGETQYF

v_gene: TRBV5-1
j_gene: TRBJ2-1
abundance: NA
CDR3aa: CASSDGLAGGGSYNEQFF

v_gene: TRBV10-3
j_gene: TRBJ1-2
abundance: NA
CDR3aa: CAISRGCGRGNRYTF

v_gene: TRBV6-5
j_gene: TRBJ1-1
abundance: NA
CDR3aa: CASSYSVTQAFF

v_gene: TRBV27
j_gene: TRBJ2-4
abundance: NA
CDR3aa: CASSTSGTFIAKNIQYF

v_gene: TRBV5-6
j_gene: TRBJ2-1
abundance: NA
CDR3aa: CASSPGQGGYNEQFF

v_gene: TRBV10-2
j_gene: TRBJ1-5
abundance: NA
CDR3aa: CASSESKSIQPQHF

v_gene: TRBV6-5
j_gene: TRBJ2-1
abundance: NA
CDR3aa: CASSNQGGSYNEQFF

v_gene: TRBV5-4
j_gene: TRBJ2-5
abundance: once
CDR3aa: CASSPGLFQETQYF

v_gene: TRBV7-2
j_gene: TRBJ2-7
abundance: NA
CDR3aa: CASSAGTGIYEQYF

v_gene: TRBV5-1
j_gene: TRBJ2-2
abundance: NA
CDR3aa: CASRQMNTGELFF

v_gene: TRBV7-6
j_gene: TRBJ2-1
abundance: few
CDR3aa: CASSLGQDPSVNEQFF

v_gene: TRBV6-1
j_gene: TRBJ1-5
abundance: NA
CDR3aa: CASKTDLRPQHF

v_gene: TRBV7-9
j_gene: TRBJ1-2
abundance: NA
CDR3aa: CASSPLGSGTNYGYTF

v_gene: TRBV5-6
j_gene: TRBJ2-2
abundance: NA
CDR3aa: CASSAPPSTGELFF

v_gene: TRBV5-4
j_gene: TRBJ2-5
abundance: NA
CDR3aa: CASSPPLAGTGETQYF

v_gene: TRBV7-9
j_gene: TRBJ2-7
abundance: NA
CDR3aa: CASSLGVTLGAPYEQYF

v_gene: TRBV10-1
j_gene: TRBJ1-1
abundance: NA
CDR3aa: CASSGASKEGPEAFF

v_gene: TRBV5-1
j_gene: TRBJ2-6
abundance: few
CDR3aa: CASSLFYGPSSGANVLTF

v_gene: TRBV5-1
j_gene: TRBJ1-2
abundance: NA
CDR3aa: CASSLEQRNYGYTF

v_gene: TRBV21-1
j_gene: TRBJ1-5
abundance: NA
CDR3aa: CASSNKRTKRHSNQPQHF

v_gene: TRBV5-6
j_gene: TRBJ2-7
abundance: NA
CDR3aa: CASSHQASYEQYF

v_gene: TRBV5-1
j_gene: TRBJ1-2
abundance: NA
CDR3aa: CASSFEGLSGYTF

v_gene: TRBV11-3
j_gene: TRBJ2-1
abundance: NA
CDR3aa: CASSFPGNEQFF

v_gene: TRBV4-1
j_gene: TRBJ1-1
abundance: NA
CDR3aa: CASSRGTEAFF

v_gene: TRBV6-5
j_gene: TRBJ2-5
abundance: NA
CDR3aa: CASSYEVAGGRETQYF

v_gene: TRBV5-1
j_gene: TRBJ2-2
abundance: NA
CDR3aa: CASSLQTVTGELFF

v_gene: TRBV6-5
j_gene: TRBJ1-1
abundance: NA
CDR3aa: CASSYLFSAEAFF

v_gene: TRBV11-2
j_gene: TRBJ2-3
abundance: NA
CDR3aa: CASSGAGARLTDTQYF

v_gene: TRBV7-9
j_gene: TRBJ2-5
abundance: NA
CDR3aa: CASSSTGKLETQYF

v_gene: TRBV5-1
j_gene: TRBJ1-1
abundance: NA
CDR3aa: CASSLEGSNTEAFF

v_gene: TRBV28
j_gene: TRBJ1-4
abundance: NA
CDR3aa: CASRGPTIREKLFF

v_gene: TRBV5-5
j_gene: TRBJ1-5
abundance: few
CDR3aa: CASSSDLGGDSNQPQHF

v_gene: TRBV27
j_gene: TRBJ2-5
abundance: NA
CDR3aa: CASSFRGGTQYF

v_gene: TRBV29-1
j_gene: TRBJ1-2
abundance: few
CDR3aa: CSCDSLVYGYTF

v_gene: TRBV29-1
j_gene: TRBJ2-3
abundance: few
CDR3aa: CSAEGLDGTDTQYF

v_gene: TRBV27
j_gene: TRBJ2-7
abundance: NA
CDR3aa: CASSLRGALTYEQYF

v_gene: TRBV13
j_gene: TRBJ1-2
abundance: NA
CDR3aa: CASSSGQGYYNYGYTF

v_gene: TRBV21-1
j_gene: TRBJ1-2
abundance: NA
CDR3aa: CASSKRGILGGYTF